The TCR beta chain under discussion was sequenced for a study of early T cells in non-severe SARS-CoV-2 infection. About the study: The input, bulk RNA from unsorted whole blood, was sequenced, and chains were unpaired.

Study-wide points: Database matching using VDJdb favored anti-spike CD8 responses, with private and CD4 specificities left missing.

Germline values: CDR1 SQVTM, CDR2 ANQGSEA. The ends lost 6 bases at V and 2 bases at J; junction bases unmatched: 4. The CDR3 consists of 12 residues. Remarks on this clonotype: Its cognate antigen is unknown.

TCRdb recomputed calls from the 5' RACE reads with MiXCR, one row per CDR3 protein. Of about 90,000 distinct CDR3 sequences detected, about 12% appear once; the ten largest clones hold 4.4%. The source is an adult who was a healthcare worker with PCR-confirmed SARS-CoV-2 infection or an uninfected control (not recorded which). Source: whole blood, taken at baseline. This rearrangement joins TRBV29-1 to TRBJ2-7, with TRBD1 identical over 7 bases. The CDR3 region is CSVRDSPYEQYF. CDR3 DNA: TGCAGCGTCCGGGACAGCCCCTACGAGCAGTACTTC.